The text below deals with one TCR beta chain. These data come from a study of control samples from healthy donors and cancer patients. Data came from immunoSEQ multiplex PCR; TCRdb stores just in-frame clones and leaves some out. The sample has 130,000 or so clones, about 89% seen once. The sample was blood. The TCR was taken from a man between 18 and 35 years old in good health.

The CDR3: CASSQGTANNEQFF. The CDR3, as DNA: TGCGCCAGCAGCCAAGGGACGGCGAACAATGAGCAGTTCTTC. This rearrangement joins TRBV5-1 to TRBJ2-1; D assignment may be TRBD1 or TRBD2 (5 bases each). V was cut by 4 bases and J by 5 bases, with 13 bases left in between. The CDR3 is 14 amino acids. Germline CDR1 reads SGHRS; CDR2 reads YFSETQ.